The 27 T cell receptor beta chains below come from one sample, sequenced in a study of T cell repertoires in cytomegalovirus infection. In TCRdb, the reads were re-called with MiXCR into one record per CDR3 protein. The sample yields about 250,000 distinct CDR3 sequences, approximately 15% seen once. Specimen: CD8+ T cells from PBMCs. These receptor sequences come from a human donor in good health (CMV status not recorded). Some clones in this sample may be carry-over from other donors' samples.

The CDR3 protein is CSVWGLLGLVYTQYF. Here the CDR3 DNA reads TGCAGCGTTTGGGGCCTGCTCGGCCTAGTGTATACGCAGTATTTT. This chain joins TRBV29-1 and TRBJ2-3, with D possibly matching TRBD1 (5 bases). The CDR3 extends over 15 amino acids. The V and J ends lost 5 bases and 7 bases respectively, with 22 bases between them. Germline CDR1 SQVTM, CDR2 ANQGSEA.

This clonotype was picked up a small number of times. The chain uses TRBV7-6 and TRBJ2-1, with TRBD2 matching 8 bases. V was clipped by 7 bases and J by 6 bases; unmatched bases: 11. This CDR3 contains 15 residues. The V gene's germline CDR1 is SGHVS and CDR2 FNYEAQ. CDR3: CASTVGGGPLNEQFF. Here the CDR3 DNA reads TGTGCCAGCACTGTAGGCGGGGGGCCACTCAATGAGCAGTTCTTC.

CDR3 protein: CSVAGDREPGQYF. CDR3 coding DNA: TGCAGCGTTGCGGGGGACAGGGAACCAGGGCAGTACTTC. The V call is TRBV29-1, the J call TRBJ2-7, with 9 nucleotides matching TRBD1. Germline V CDR1 and CDR2: SQVTM, ANQGSEA. The V and J ends lost 4 bases and 9 bases, in that order; junction bases with no gene match: 10. The CDR3 runs to 13 residues.

This clonotype was detected many times. V is TRBV7-2 and J is TRBJ2-1; 9 nucleotides match TRBD1. CDR3 length equals 14 residues. CDR1 and CDR2 (germline): SGHTA, FQGNSA. V lost 1 base and J lost 10; bases outside the gene matches: 5. CDR3 DNA: TGTGCCAGCAGCTTAGGGACAGGGGATAAAGAGCAGTTCTTC. Translation: CASSLGTGDKEQFF.

This clonotype came up many times. The V gene is TRBV6-1, the J gene TRBJ1-6; D perhaps matches TRBD1 (5 bases). The CDR3 covers 16 residues. The ends were cut back, 5 bases at V and 14 bases at J, with 25 bases in the middle. Germline V gene sequence: CDR1 MNHNS, CDR2 SASEGT. CDR3 bases: TGTGCCAGCAGTCCTCATCCAGGGACCCCCCAAGAGTCCCTCCACTTT. Residues: CASSPHPGTPQESLHF.

This clonotype appeared a few times. V and J are TRBV7-9 and TRBJ2-7; 7 nucleotides align to TRBD2. The V and J ends lost 2 bases and 3 bases, in that order; junction bases with no gene match: 7. This CDR3 contains 15 residues. Germline V lookup: CDR1 SEHNR, CDR2 FQNEAQ (reference sequence). CDR3 sequence: CASSLPAGEGYEQYF. CDR3 coding DNA: TGTGCCAGCAGCTTACCGGCCGGGGAGGGCTACGAGCAGTACTTC. The full variable domain, its missing parts supplied by reference TRBV7-9 and TRBJ2-7, is DTGVSQNPRHKITKRGQNVTFRCDPISEHNRLYWYRQTLGQGPEFLTYFQNEAQLEKSRLLSDRFSAERPKGSFSTLEIQRTEQGDSAMYLCASSLPAGEGYEQYFGPGTRLTVT.

V usage is TRBV2 and J usage is TRBJ2-3, with 10 bases that match TRBD1. The CDR3 extends over 16 amino acids. V dropped 5 bases and J dropped 0; count of bases not matched to a gene: 5. Germline CDR1 is SNHLY and CDR2 is FYNNEI. CDR3: CASSPTGGISTDTQYF. The CDR3 DNA sequence: TGTGCCAGCAGTCCGACAGGGGGCATTAGCACAGATACGCAGTATTTT.

This clonotype was seen at least ten times. The chain joins TRBV7-2 to TRBJ1-1; TRBD1 might be the D (6 bases). V was clipped by 1 base and J by 7 bases, with 13 bases between them. This CDR3 is 14 amino acids long. Germline V gene data show CDR1 as SGHTA and CDR2 as FQGNSA. CDR3 amino acids: CASSLEQGIGEAFF. CDR3 coding DNA: TGTGCCAGCAGCTTAGAACAGGGTATCGGTGAAGCTTTCTTT.

The chain combines TRBV15 with TRBJ1-5, with D hard to call. This CDR3 region has 13 residues. V was trimmed by 3 bases and J by 4 bases, leaving 7 bases between them. CDR1 is LNHNV, CDR2 YYDKDF, per germline (reference sequence). As DNA, the CDR3 is TGTGCCACCAGCAGGACCCGTAATCAGCCCCAGCATTTT. Protein: CATSRTRNQPQHF. Full variable domain (outside the CDR3, taken from reference TRBV15 and TRBJ1-5): DAMVIQNPRYQVTQFGKPVTLSCSQTLNHNVMYWYQQKSSQAPKLLFHYYDKDFNNEADTPDNFQSRRPNTSFCFLDIRSPGLGDTAMYLCATSRTRNQPQHFGDGTRLSIL.

The genes are TRBV7-4 and TRBJ2-3, with D possibly TRBD1 on 6 matching bases. CDR1 and CDR2 (germline): SGHVT, SQSDAQ. V gave up 8 bases and J gave up 5 bases, with 20 bases separating them. CDR3 size: 15 residues. CDR3 in DNA: TGTGCCAGCCCTGCCCCATTCGAGGGGGAAGATACGCAGTATTTT. It is translated as CASPAPFEGEDTQYF.

The rearrangement joins TRBV28 to TRBJ2-1; a weak D match, TRBD2 (5 bases). The V end lost 6 bases, the J end lost 6 bases, and 15 bases lay between the germline ends. This CDR3 comprises 14 residues. Germline CDR1 reads MDHEN; CDR2 reads SYDVKM. The CDR3 bases are TGTGCCAGCAGGCCCCTACTAGATTTCAATGAGCAGTTCTTC. Its translation: CASRPLLDFNEQFF.

This chain joins TRBV3-1 and TRBJ2-1; 7 bases align to TRBD1. Trimming at V came to 3 bases and at J to 6 bases, leaving 5 bases not matched to a gene. Per germline, CDR1 LGHDT and CDR2 YNNKEL (reference sequence). This CDR3 is 14 amino acids long. The CDR3 DNA reads TGTGCCAGCAGCCACGTAAACAGGGGCAATGAGCAGTTCTTC. This gives the protein CASSHVNRGNEQFF.

This chain joins TRBV4-1 and TRBJ2-7, with TRBD1 identical over 8 bases. The germline V gene has CDR1 MGHRA and CDR2 YSYEKL. V dropped 2 bases and J dropped 2; count of bases not matched to a gene: 14. This CDR3 is built from 18 residues. CDR3 DNA: TGCGCCAGCAGCCAAACCGGGACAGGCAATGGAAGGCCCTACGAGCAGTACTTC. Translation: CASSQTGTGNGRPYEQYF.

This clonotype was observed at least ten times. This chain joins TRBV6-1 and TRBJ2-1; D ambiguous. Trimming left V 7 bases short and J 5 bases short, with 15 bases between. The CDR3 contains 14 residues. CDR1 MNHNS and CDR2 SASEGT come from the germline V gene. In DNA form, the CDR3 reads TGTGCCAGCACCCTCACATACGGGCACAATGAGCAGTTCTTC. Amino acid sequence: CASTLTYGHNEQFF.

This clonotype came up a few times. The V call is TRBV20-1, the J call TRBJ2-7; D is unresolved. The CDR3 totals 15 residues. Germline CDR1 is DFQATT and CDR2 is SNEGSKA (reference sequence). The V end was cut by 4 bases, the J end by 0 bases, with 16 bases between. As DNA, the CDR3 is TGCAGTGCTACGCGGCCGCGAAGAAGCTCCTACGAGCAGTACTTC. The encoded protein is CSATRPRRSSYEQYF.

This clonotype showed up many times. Here the CDR3 DNA reads TGTGCCAGCAGCTTTGGATGGGAATTTGAAGAAAAACTGTTTTTT. It specifies CASSFGWEFEEKLFF. The J gene is TRBJ1-4, the V gene TRBV5-6; D is unresolved. The length of the CDR3 is 15 residues. The germline V gene has CDR1 SGHDT and CDR2 YYEEEE. V lost 2 bases to trimming and J lost 8 bases, with 16 bases between them.

Many counts were recorded for this clonotype. The V gene is TRBV7-6, the J gene TRBJ2-7; TRBD2 might be the D (7 bases). Germline V gives CDR1 SGHVS, CDR2 FNYEAQ. V lost 0 bases and J lost 9, with 18 bases in between. The CDR3 is made up of 15 amino acids. The CDR3 reads CASSLAVGGPFGQYF. The CDR3 nucleotides are TGTGCCAGCAGCTTAGCAGTGGGGGGGCCGTTTGGGCAGTACTTC.

There are a few counts of this clonotype. The chain links TRBV11-2 to TRBJ2-3; TRBD2 might be the D (5 bases). V was cut by 3 bases and J by 4 bases, with 20 bases left in between. Germline V gives CDR1 SGHAT, CDR2 FQNNGV. This CDR3 comprises 17 residues. The CDR3 DNA reads TGTGCCAGCAGCTTGGGCATCCGGGGTACTGGGGCAGATACGCAGTATTTT. This gives the protein CASSLGIRGTGADTQYF.

This clonotype occurred many times. This chain links TRBV7-2 with TRBJ1-4, with TRBD1 matching 12 bases. The CDR3 is made up of 15 amino acids. CDR1 and CDR2 (germline): SGHTA, FQGNSA. Trimming took 5 bases from V and 6 from J; bases not matched to a gene: 4. As DNA, the CDR3 is TGTGCCAGCAGCGACGGGACAGGGGGCGATGAAAAACTGTTTTTT. Translation: CASSDGTGGDEKLFF.

The chain recombines TRBV29-1 with TRBJ2-7; 10 bases map to TRBD1. The CDR3 has 13 amino acids. The junction had 1 base not matched to a gene; V was cut back by 3 bases and J by 2 bases. The germline V gene encodes CDR1 SQVTM and CDR2 ANQGSEA. The DNA of the CDR3 is TGCAGCGTTGAGGGGACAGGGGCCTACGAGCAGTACTTC. Its protein is CSVEGTGAYEQYF.

In its sample, this clonotype was seen many times. The chain couples TRBV12-3 or TRBV12-4 to TRBJ2-1, with TRBD2 matching over 10 bases. Trimming cost V 6 bases and J 14 bases; bases outside gene matches: 7. This CDR3 spans 12 amino acids. The CDR3 is CASSPGTSVEFF. The CDR3 nucleotides are TGTGCCAGCAGCCCTGGGACTAGCGTCGAGTTCTTC.

This clonotype was observed a handful of times. In DNA form, the CDR3 reads TGCGCCAGCAGGGAAGGGAACACTGAAGCTTTCTTT. Translation: CASREGNTEAFF. The chain combines TRBV5-1 with TRBJ1-1; D is undetermined. Between the trimmed V and J ends, which lost 5 bases and 1 base, there was a span of 6 bases. Looked up from germline, CDR1 is SGHRS and CDR2 is YFSETQ. The CDR3 length is 12 residues.

The sample holds many counts of this clonotype. The chain employs TRBV7-2 and TRBJ2-7, with D hard to call. The germline V gene encodes CDR1 SGHTA and CDR2 FQGNSA. Trimming removed 1 base from V and 0 bases from J, with 10 bases in between. The CDR3 length is 15 residues. CDR3 protein: CASSLEAGSSYEQYF. The CDR3 DNA reads as TGTGCCAGCAGCTTAGAGGCAGGAAGCTCCTACGAGCAGTACTTC.

This clonotype was counted many times. The rearrangement uses TRBV7-8 and TRBJ2-1; D not certain. The length of the CDR3 is 19 residues. The germline V gene encodes CDR1 SGHVS and CDR2 FQNEAQ. Trimming took off 1 base at V and 3 bases at J, with 22 bases between the two ends. In DNA, the CDR3 is TGTGCCAGCAGCTTAGTGGCAGCCCTCCTCGCGGAATTCTACAATGAGCAGTTCTTC. Protein: CASSLVAALLAEFYNEQFF.

The chain joins TRBV10-3 to TRBJ2-2; tentatively, D is TRBD1 or TRBD2 (5 bases each). Germline assignment: CDR1 ENHRY and CDR2 SYGVKD. This CDR3 has 14 amino acids. The V end lost 8 bases, the J end lost 5 bases, and 15 bases lay between the germline ends. CDR3 amino acids: CAIPGQDNTGELFF. The CDR3 region has the DNA TGTGCCATCCCGGGGCAGGACAATACCGGGGAGCTGTTTTTT.

This clonotype was counted a single time. V and J are TRBV7-2 and TRBJ2-2; no reliable D call. The V and J ends lost 5 bases and 6 bases respectively, with 10 bases between them. CDR3 size: 13 residues. Per germline, CDR1 SGHTA and CDR2 FQGNSA. The CDR3 DNA follows: TGTGCCAGCAGCCTAAACACCGCCGGGGAGCTGTTTTTT. Translating it yields CASSLNTAGELFF.

The chain employs TRBV12-3 or TRBV12-4 and TRBJ2-1; a weak D match, TRBD2 (7 bases). V was trimmed by 8 bases and J by 3 bases, leaving 20 bases between them. CDR3 length equals 16 residues. CDR3 sequence reads: CASSQGRGGLYNEQFF. Here the CDR3 DNA reads TGTGCCAGCTCTCAAGGCCGCGGGGGCCTCTACAATGAGCAGTTCTTC.